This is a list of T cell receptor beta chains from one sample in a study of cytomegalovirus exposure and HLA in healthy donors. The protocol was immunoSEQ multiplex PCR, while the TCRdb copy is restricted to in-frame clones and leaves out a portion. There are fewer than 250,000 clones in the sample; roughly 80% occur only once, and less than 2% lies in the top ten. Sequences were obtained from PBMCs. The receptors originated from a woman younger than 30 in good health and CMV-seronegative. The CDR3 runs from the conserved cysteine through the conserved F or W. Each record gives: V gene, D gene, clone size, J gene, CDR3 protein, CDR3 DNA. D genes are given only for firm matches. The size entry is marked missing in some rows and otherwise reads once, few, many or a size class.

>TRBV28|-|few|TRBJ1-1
CASSVRQTLPEAFF
TGTGCCAGCAGTGTTCGACAGACCCTCCCTGAAGCTTTCTTT
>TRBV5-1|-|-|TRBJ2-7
CASSLLGTSNYEQYF
TGCGCCAGCAGCTTGCTTGGGACTTCGAATTACGAGCAGTACTTC
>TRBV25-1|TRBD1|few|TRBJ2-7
CASRRDSSYEQYF
TGTGCCAGCAGACGGGACAGCTCCTACGAGCAGTACTTC
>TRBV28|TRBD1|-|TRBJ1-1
CASSPLQGAREAFF
TGTGCCAGCAGCCCCCTACAGGGGGCGAGGGAAGCTTTCTTT
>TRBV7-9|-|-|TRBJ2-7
CSSRKTESEQYF
TGTTCCAGCAGAAAGACAGAAAGCGAGCAGTACTTC
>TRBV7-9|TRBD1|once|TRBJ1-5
CASSLGTGGVLSNQPQHF
TGTGCCAGCAGCTTGGGGACAGGGGGGGTTTTGAGCAATCAGCCCCAGCATTTT
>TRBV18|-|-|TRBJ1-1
CASSPPTGIDTEAFF
TGTGCCAGCTCACCACCTACGGGGATTGATACTGAAGCTTTCTTT
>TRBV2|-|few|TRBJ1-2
CASSDSQGYYGYTF
TGTGCCAGCAGTGATAGCCAGGGATACTATGGCTACACCTTC
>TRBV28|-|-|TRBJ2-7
CASRGSLGGNFSYEQYF
TGTGCCAGCAGGGGTAGTTTAGGAGGAAACTTCTCCTACGAGCAGTACTTC
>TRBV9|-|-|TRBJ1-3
CASSVEAGSGNTIYF
TGTGCCAGCAGCGTAGAAGCTGGTTCTGGAAACACCATATATTTT
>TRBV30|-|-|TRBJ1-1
CAWSREGYTEAFF
TGTGCCTGGAGCCGGGAGGGGTACACTGAAGCTTTCTTT
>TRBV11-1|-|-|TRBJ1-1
CASSYTQGDTEAFF
TGTGCCAGCAGCTATACACAGGGAGACACTGAAGCTTTCTTT
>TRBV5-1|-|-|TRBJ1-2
CASSLAGGGEYGYTF
TGCGCCAGCAGCTTGGCCGGTGGGGGGGAATATGGCTACACCTTC
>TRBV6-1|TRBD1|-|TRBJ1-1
CASSGNRGQFLVTEAFF
TGTGCCAGCAGTGGAAACAGGGGGCAATTTCTGGTCACTGAAGCTTTCTTT
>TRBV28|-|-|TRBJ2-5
CASSPTGRSSFAGQETQYF
TGTGCCAGCAGTCCTACGGGAAGATCCTCGTTCGCCGGTCAAGAGACCCAGTACTTC
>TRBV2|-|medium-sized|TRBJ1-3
CASSAGANSGNTIYF
TGTGCCAGCAGTGCCGGAGCCAACTCTGGAAACACCATATATTTT
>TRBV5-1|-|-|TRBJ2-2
CASSNVGTGELFF
TGCGCCAGCAGCAATGTCGGGACCGGGGAGCTGTTTTTT
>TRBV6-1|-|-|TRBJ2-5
CASIGLAVTQYF
TGTGCCAGCATAGGTCTAGCTGTGACCCAGTACTTC
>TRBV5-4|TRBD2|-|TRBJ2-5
CASSLGGRVRETQYF
TGTGCCAGCAGCTTGGGCGGGAGAGTCCGGGAGACCCAGTACTTC
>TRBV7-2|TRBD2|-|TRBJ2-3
CASSLGFGGARDTQYF
TGTGCCAGCAGCTTAGGATTCGGGGGGGCCAGAGATACGCAGTATTTT
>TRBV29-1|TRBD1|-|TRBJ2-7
CSVEEASGTAYEQYF
TGCAGCGTTGAAGAAGCCTCCGGGACAGCCTACGAGCAGTACTTC
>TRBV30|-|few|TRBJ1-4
CAWGLDWGGEKLFF
TGTGCCTGGGGACTTGATTGGGGAGGGGAAAAACTGTTTTTT
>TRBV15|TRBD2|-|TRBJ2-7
CAVGTSGYEQYF
TGTGCGGTGGGGACTAGCGGCTACGAGCAGTACTTC
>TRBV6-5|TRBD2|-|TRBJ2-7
CASSYAPGPGGYEQYF
TGTGCCAGCAGTTACGCGCCGGGACCGGGGGGCTACGAGCAGTACTTC
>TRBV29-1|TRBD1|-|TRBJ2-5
CSVHETDRGGETQYF
TGCAGCGTTCATGAGACGGACAGGGGAGGGGAGACCCAGTACTTC